These 5 T cell receptor beta chains share one sample of origin, sequenced in a study of blood T cell repertoires in COVID-19. Produced via immunoSEQ multiplex PCR; TCRdb's table is partial and in-frame only. Among around 140,000 clones listed, under 85% were seen once. Sequencing was performed on peripheral blood. The source of these receptors is a human donor in a cohort sampled during active COVID-19.

The V gene is TRBV15, the J gene TRBJ2-2; TRBD2 aligns across 7 bases. The J segment lost 0 bases and the V segment lost 1 base, leaving 5 bases of the junction unmatched. The CDR3 extends over 17 amino acids. The germline V gene has CDR1 LNHNV and CDR2 YYDKDF (reference sequence). CDR3 region: CATSRASGIANTGELFF. CDR3 in DNA: TGTGCCACCAGCAGAGCTAGCGGCATCGCGAACACCGGGGAGCTGTTTTTT.

V is TRBV28 and J is TRBJ2-7; D possibly corresponds to TRBD2 (6 bases). The CDR3 consists of 15 residues. CDR1 MDHEN and CDR2 SYDVKM come from the germline V gene. V lost 5 bases, J lost 3 bases, and 17 bases lay in between. The CDR3 loop is CASSPAGQAIYEQYF. The CDR3 region has the DNA TGTGCCAGCAGTCCCGCGGGGCAGGCGATCTACGAGCAGTACTTC.

V usage is TRBV4-1 and J usage is TRBJ1-2, with D perhaps matching TRBD1 (5 bases). CDR3 length equals 16 residues. Germline V CDR1 and CDR2: MGHRA, YSYEKL. With 1 base removed from V and 1 base from J, the gap between germline ends came to 13 bases. CDR3 in amino acids: CASSQGAGRDNYGYTF. CDR3 sequence (DNA): TGCGCCAGCAGCCAAGGGGCGGGGCGCGATAACTATGGCTACACCTTC.

J is TRBJ2-2 and V is TRBV28, with a possible D match to TRBD2 (6 bases). Germline V gene lookup returns CDR1 MDHEN and CDR2 SYDVKM. Trimming took 7 bases from V and 6 from J, leaving 12 bases between them. The CDR3 loop spans 13 amino acids. CDR3 in DNA: TGTGCCAGCATCGACGGGGGTCCCGGGGAGCTGTTTTTT. Translated, it gives CASIDGGPGELFF.

This chain uses TRBV6-5 with TRBJ1-1; tentatively, D is TRBD1 (5 bases). Trimming cost V 6 bases and J 3 bases, with 11 bases left between them. From germline, CDR1 is MNHEY and CDR2 SVGAGI. The CDR3 is 13 amino acids. CDR3 DNA sequence: TGTGCCAGCAGGAAGGGGAAGGACACTGAAGCTTTCTTT. Translated, it gives CASRKGKDTEAFF.